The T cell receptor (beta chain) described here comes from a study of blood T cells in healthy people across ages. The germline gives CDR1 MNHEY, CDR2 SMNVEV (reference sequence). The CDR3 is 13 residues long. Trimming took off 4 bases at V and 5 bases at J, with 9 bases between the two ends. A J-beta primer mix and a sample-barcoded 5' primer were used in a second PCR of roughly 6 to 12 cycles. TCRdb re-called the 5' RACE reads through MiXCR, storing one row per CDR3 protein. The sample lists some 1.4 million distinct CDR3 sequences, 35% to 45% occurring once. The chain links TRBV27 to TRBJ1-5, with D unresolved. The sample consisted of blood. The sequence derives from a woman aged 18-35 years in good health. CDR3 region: CASSSRAYQPQHF. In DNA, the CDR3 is TGTGCCAGCAGTTCCCGGGCCTATCAGCCCCAGCATTTT.